One sample yielded the 5 T cell receptor beta chains listed below, sequenced in a study of shared clonotypes between healthy human individuals. Profiled with immunoSEQ multiplex PCR; TCRdb holds only in-frame clones, not every one. The sample holds 800,000 to 1,200,000 clones, about four fifths seen once. The material sequenced was memory CD4+ T cells from PBMCs. Indicated subset: CD45RA-negative fraction. These receptors all stem from a man aged 18 to 29 in good health. Some clones in this sample may be carry-over from other donors' samples.

V is TRBV11-3 and J is TRBJ2-2; weak D call: TRBD2 (5 bases). The CDR3 has 14 residues. Germline V lookup: CDR1 SGHNT, CDR2 YENEEA. Trimming removed 4 bases from V and 5 bases from J, with 11 bases in between. This CDR3 is CASSYGVRTGELFF. Written as DNA, the CDR3 is TGTGCCAGCAGCTACGGGGTCAGGACCGGGGAGCTGTTTTTT.

CDR3 sequence: CAGQGPLGGYTF. CDR3 nucleotide sequence: TGTGCCGGACAGGGCCCCTTGGGGGGCTACACCTTC. The chain has TRBV30 and TRBJ1-2, with 8 bases that match TRBD1. The CDR3 consists of 12 residues. With 8 bases clipped from V and 8 bases from J, the junction kept 10 bases outside the gene matches. Per germline, CDR1 GTSNPN and CDR2 SVGIG (reference sequence).

This chain connects TRBV7-2 to TRBJ2-5; D gene uncertain. Germline lookup yields CDR1 SGHTA and CDR2 FQGNSA. There are 14 residues in the CDR3. Deletions cut 5 bases from V and 3 bases from J, with 13 bases between. CDR3 DNA: TGTGCCAGCAGCCTTATGTCTGTAAAAGAGACCCAGTACTTC. This sequence encodes CASSLMSVKETQYF.

Regarding this clone: Other DNA sequences in this sample translate to the same CDR3. J is TRBJ2-7 and V is TRBV29-1; tentative D call: TRBD1 (5 bases). Germline CDR1 and CDR2: SQVTM and ANQGSEA. This CDR3 has 11 residues. V was trimmed by 4 bases and J by 1 base, leaving 5 bases between them. This CDR3 is CSVGQSYEQYF. The DNA of the CDR3 is TGCAGCGTTGGACAGTCCTACGAGCAGTACTTC.

This clone was seen more than once but under ten times. This chain joins TRBV28 and TRBJ1-2; D remains ambiguous. The CDR3 sequence is 13 residues long. V shed 5 bases and J shed 5 bases, with 12 bases lying between them. The germline V gene has CDR1 MDHEN and CDR2 SYDVKM. Here the CDR3 reads CASSPQSAYGYTF. CDR3 sequence (DNA): TGTGCCAGCAGTCCCCAAAGTGCGTATGGCTACACCTTC.